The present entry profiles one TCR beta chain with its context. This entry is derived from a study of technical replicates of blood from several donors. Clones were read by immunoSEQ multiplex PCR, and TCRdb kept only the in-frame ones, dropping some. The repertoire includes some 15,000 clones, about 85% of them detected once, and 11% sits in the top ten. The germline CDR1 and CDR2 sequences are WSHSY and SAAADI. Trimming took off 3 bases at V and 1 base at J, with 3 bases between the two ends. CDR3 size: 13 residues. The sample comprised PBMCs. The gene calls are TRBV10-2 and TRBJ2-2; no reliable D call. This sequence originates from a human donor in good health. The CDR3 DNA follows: TGCGCCAGCAGTGACGGGAACACCGGGGAGCTGTTTTTT. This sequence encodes CASSDGNTGELFF.